This TCR beta chain was captured in a study of cytomegalovirus exposure and HLA in healthy donors. Comments on this clone: Antigen: not known.

In the PCR, 60 Vbeta and 13 Jbeta primers were used. TCRdb's table, derived via immunoSEQ multiplex PCR, lists solely in-frame clones and lacks some. This table has some 120,000 clones, 75% to 85% appearing once. Germline V gives CDR1 SNHLY, CDR2 FYNNEI. This CDR3 is built from 14 residues. With 6 bases clipped from V and 8 bases from J, the junction kept 8 bases outside the gene matches. The study's findings and limits: Reportedly, TCR beta sequences accurately predicted HLA-A and HLA-B alleles in most subjects. Highest at DRB1 and lowest at HLA-C, TCR association rates differed among HLA loci in a later analysis.

Sequenced: PBMCs. The TCR sequence derives from a woman aged 50 to 65 in good health and CMV-seropositive. The V call is TRBV2, the J call TRBJ1-4, with 8 positions matching TRBD1. CDR3 sequence (DNA): TGTGCCAGCAGCGCGGGACAGGTAAACGAAAAACTGTTTTTT. Translation gives CASSAGQVNEKLFF. The full variable domain, completed using reference TRBV2 and TRBJ1-4, is EPEVTQTPSHQVTQMGQEVILRCVPISNHLYFYWYRQILGQKVEFLVSFYNNEISEKSEIFDDQFSVERPDGSNFTLKIRSTKLEDSAMYFCASSAGQVNEKLFFGSGTQLSVL.